The 9 T cell receptor beta chains in this list originate from one sample, sequenced in a study of blood T cell repertoires in COVID-19. Here immunoSEQ multiplex PCR was the method, and the copy in TCRdb shows in-frame clones only, minus some. The sample shows 130,000 to 150,000 clones, approximately 83% of them seen only once. Material for sequencing was peripheral blood. The receptor source for this set is a woman aged 60 to 75 with COVID-19, enrolled during active disease.

The chain carries TRBV21-1 and TRBJ2-2; the table's D call TRBD1 went unverified against the DNA. TRBV21-1 is a listed pseudogene. The CDR3 totals 15 residues. CDR3 region: CASTKGTGNTGELFF. For the CDR3, the DNA is TGTGCCAGCACCAAGGGGACAGGAAACACCGGGGAGCTGTTTTTT.

The CDR3 sequence: CASSVDPGHGTNEKLFF. The CDR3 nucleotides read TGTGCCAGCAGCGTAGACCCAGGGCACGGGACTAATGAAAAACTGTTTTTT. The chain links TRBV9 to TRBJ1-4; a weak D match, TRBD1 (5 bases). V was pared by 0 bases and J by 2 bases, with 14 bases between. The CDR3 is 17 amino acids. Germline V CDR1 and CDR2: SGDLS, YYNGEE.

This clone occurred once. This chain links TRBV5-6 with TRBJ1-6, with D maybe TRBD1 (6 bases). Germline V CDR1 and CDR2: SGHDT, YYEEEE. CDR3 length equals 14 residues. V gave up 5 bases and J gave up 9 bases, with 15 bases separating them. The CDR3 DNA sequence: TGTGCCAGCAGTATTACAGGGTCTCGTTCACCCCTCCACTTT. Translated, it gives CASSITGSRSPLHF.

This CDR3 reads CASSYHAGWEKLFF. Here the CDR3 DNA reads TGTGCCAGCAGTTACCACGCGGGGTGGGAAAAACTGTTTTTT. This chain uses TRBV6-6 with TRBJ1-4; D is ambiguous. Between the trimmed V and J ends, which lost 2 bases and 8 bases, there was a span of 12 bases. The CDR3 contains 14 residues. Germline loops: CDR1 MNHNY, CDR2 SVGAGI (reference sequence).

This clone came up many times. DNA of the CDR3: TGCAGCGTTGCCGCGGGGGGGGGAGCTAACTATGGCTACACCTTC. Translated, it gives CSVAAGGGANYGYTF. The chain is built from TRBV29-1 and TRBJ1-2, with D possibly matching TRBD1 (5 bases). V was trimmed by 4 bases and J by 0 bases, leaving 15 bases between them. Germline CDR1 is SQVTM and CDR2 is ANQGSEA. The CDR3 has 15 residues.

The V gene is TRBV6-5, the J gene TRBJ2-5, with D possibly matching TRBD1 (6 bases). Germline values: CDR1 MNHEY, CDR2 SVGAGI. The germline V and J ends were trimmed by 7 bases and 4 bases, with 16 bases remaining between them. The CDR3 runs 14 residues. The CDR3 region has the DNA TGTGCCAGCACAGGCGTCAGGGGATTAGAGACCCAGTACTTC. It is translated as CASTGVRGLETQYF.

The chain employs TRBV7-3 and TRBJ2-1; TRBD1 might be the D (6 bases). The CDR3 runs 16 residues. Trimming cost V 4 bases and J 2 bases, with 15 bases left between them. Germline values: CDR1 SGHTA, CDR2 FQGTGA. DNA of the CDR3: TGTGCCAGCAGCTCCCCACCGGGACAAGCCTACAATGAGCAGTTCTTC. Translation gives CASSSPPGQAYNEQFF.

The sample holds one count of this clone. The CDR3 protein is CASSPGVGNTIYF. The DNA of the CDR3 is TGTGCCAGCAGTCCGGGAGTTGGAAACACCATATATTTT. This sequence joins TRBV12-3 or TRBV12-4 and TRBJ1-3; D is unclear. The CDR3 spans 13 residues. The V gene lost 5 bases and the J gene lost 3 bases, with 8 bases spanning the gap.

The J gene is TRBJ1-5, the V gene TRBV19, with D unresolved. V was cut by 2 bases and J by 0 bases, with 8 bases left in between. Per the germline V gene, CDR1 is LNHDA and CDR2 is SQIVND (reference sequence). This CDR3 is built from 15 residues. CDR3 sequence: CASSINAGSNQPQHF. CDR3 nucleotides: TGTGCCAGTAGTATAAATGCCGGTAGCAATCAGCCCCAGCATTTT.